This T cell receptor beta chain comes out of a study of OX40 agonist ivuxolimab in advanced cancers. Looking at the study overall: Hepatocellular carcinoma, melanoma, renal cell or head and neck cancer was diagnosed in the dose-escalation patients.

This CDR3 has 17 amino acids. Trimming removed 1 base from V and 5 bases from J, with 20 bases in between. In germline, CDR1 is SGHVS, CDR2 FQNEAQ. Assay: immunoSEQ multiplex PCR; the TCRdb copy retains only in-frame clones and omits some. The sample contains some 66,000 clones, over 60% of which appear only once. This chain connects TRBV7-8 to TRBJ1-2, with D possibly TRBD1 on 6 matching bases. The sample in question was CD4+ or CD8+ T cells sorted from blood, obtained in a trial of the OX40 agonist ivuxolimab. This TCR was sampled from an adult with an advanced solid tumor such as melanoma, head and neck, liver or kidney cancer. The chain's CDR3 is CASSLDGGPTVLYGYTF. CDR3 DNA: TGTGCCAGCAGCTTAGATGGGGGGCCCACCGTCCTTTATGGCTACACCTTC.